This record concerns one T cell receptor beta chain sequence. Its cognate antigen has yet to be identified. Base qualities are not recorded, but no much larger clone differs from it by a single base. The collaborating institutions used their own protocols to collect whole blood in K2EDTA tubes. Collaborator samples were shipped for TCRbeta analysis as frozen whole blood, isolated PBMCs, or DNA extracted from either sample type. This sample was included in a study of blood T cell repertoires in COVID-19 (dated by TCRdb to 2020 to 2022). Looking at the study overall: Collaborator samples came from the United States, Italy and Spain and covered acute and convalescent phases of COVID-19. The prospective study material was composed of cDNA or gDNA derived from T cells, B-cell-depleted T cells, or PBMCs. Deeply sampled blood TCRbeta repertoires from subjects exposed to, actively infected with, or recovered from COVID-19 were included in the dataset. The repertoires were released in a freely available public database meant as a resource for research on the immune response to SARS-CoV-2. Samples were obtained from the ongoing ImmuneRACE study (first 160 participants) and from over 1,000 subjects provided by 6 global collaborators. The sample metadata nearly always contained a de-identified subject ID, COVID-19 status, age in years and sex. Where available, HLA class I and class II types were obtained from metadata supplied by the sample provider rather than from assay-based typing.

TCRbeta CDR3 regions were amplified from genomic DNA using the immunoSEQ Assay, a bias-controlled multiplex PCR. Per the source publication's procedure: The number of nucleated cells in each sample was estimated by amplification of reference gene primers within the assay. Sequence reads were collapsed and filtered to measure the absolute abundance of every unique TCRbeta CDR3 rearrangement. For each sample, productive Simpson clonality was calculated by taking the square root of Simpson's diversity index across productive rearrangements. TCRdb's version of the immuneACCESS table is confined to in-frame rearrangements and falls short of the full clone set. An unresolved V gene accounts for under half of the shortfall where checked; the remainder is of unknown origin. The DNA gave D and trimming, while V, J and clone size come from that table. This sample holds some 52,000 clones; 84% were observed only once. The top ten constitute around 2.7% of the sample.

Paper-wide results and their limitations: Clinical and demographic metadata were provided uncurated, with the amount varying by source and participant.

The CDR3 runs 16 amino acids, cysteine and phenylalanine included. Of the read, only the CDR3 DNA is kept; its 48 bases are in frame from base 1. Here V drops 2 bases and J drops 8 bases, and the junction holds 15 bases not matched to any gene. The germline V gene supplies CDR1 SQVTM and CDR2 ANQGSEA. Specimen: peripheral blood. The sequence links TRBV29-1 to TRBJ2-1; 7 of the junction bases match TRBD2. The source of this sequence is a man in his fifties or sixties with acute or convalescent COVID-19. The DNA is as follows: TGCAGCGTTGAATGGGACGCGGGAGCTACGGGCGATGAGCAGTTCTTC. Its amino acids are CSVEWDAGATGDEQFF.